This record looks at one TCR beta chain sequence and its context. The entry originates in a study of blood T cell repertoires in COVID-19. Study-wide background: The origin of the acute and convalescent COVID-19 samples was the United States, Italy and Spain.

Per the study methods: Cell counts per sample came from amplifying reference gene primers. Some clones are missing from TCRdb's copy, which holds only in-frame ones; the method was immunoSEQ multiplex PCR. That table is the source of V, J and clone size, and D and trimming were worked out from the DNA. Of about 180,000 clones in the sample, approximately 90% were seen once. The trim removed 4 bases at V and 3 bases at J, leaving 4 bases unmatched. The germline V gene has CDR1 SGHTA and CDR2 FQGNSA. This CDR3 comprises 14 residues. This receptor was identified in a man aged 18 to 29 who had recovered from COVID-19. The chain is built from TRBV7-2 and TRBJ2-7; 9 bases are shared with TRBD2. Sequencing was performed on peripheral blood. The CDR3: CASSSGLAIYEQYF. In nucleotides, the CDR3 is TGTGCCAGCAGCTCAGGACTAGCGATCTACGAGCAGTACTTC.